This entry lists 16 T cell receptor beta chains sequenced from one sample in a study of blood T cells in healthy people across ages. The authors ran a second PCR of roughly 6 to 12 cycles using a sample-barcoded 5' primer and a J-beta primer mix. MiXCR, applied by TCRdb to the 5' RACE reads, yields one record per CDR3 protein. The sample consists of approximately 290,000 distinct CDR3 sequences, 27% of them appearing once. The sequencing input was blood. These receptors all stem from a woman between 65 and 79 years old in good health.

Note on this clonotype: A junction boundary mismatches the germline segment, possibly from a read error. The chain uses TRBV18 and TRBJ2-1; tentatively, D is TRBD1 (8 bases). The CDR3 length is 14 residues. The germline V gene encodes CDR1 KGHSH and CDR2 LQKENI. The CDR3 protein is CASSPSSDDRGGIF. CDR3 bases: TGTGCCAGCTCACCAAGTAGTGACGACAGGGGAGGGATCTTC.

This clonotype was counted between two and nine times. The rearrangement uses TRBV2 and TRBJ1-2, with 7 bases aligning to TRBD1. CDR3 length: 14 residues. The V gene end was trimmed by 3 bases and the J gene end by 4 bases; junction bases not matched to a gene: 5. CDR1 is SNHLY and CDR2 is FYNNEI in the germline V gene. DNA for the CDR3: TGTGCCAGCAGTGAGAACAGGGGAACCTATGGCTACACCTTC. Its protein is CASSENRGTYGYTF.

This clonotype appeared a few times. The rearrangement links TRBV6-5 to TRBJ2-7, with D perhaps assigned TRBD1 or TRBD2 (5 bases each). Germline V gives CDR1 MNHEY, CDR2 SVGAGI. V was clipped by 2 bases and J by 8 bases, with 13 bases between them. There are 13 residues in the CDR3. CDR3 nucleotides: TGTGCCAGCAGTTACGAATCCGGGACGAAGCAGTACTTC. It is translated as CASSYESGTKQYF.

The rearrangement uses TRBV28 and TRBJ1-3; the D is unclear. CDR1 and CDR2 from the germline V gene are MDHEN and SYDVKM. V was clipped by 5 bases and J by 0 bases, with 14 bases between them. This CDR3 region has 16 residues. Written as DNA, the CDR3 is TGTGCCAGCAGTACCCTACTTGGGGTCTCTGGAAACACCATATATTTT. Its translation is CASSTLLGVSGNTIYF.

This chain links TRBV5-1 with TRBJ2-1, with D tentatively TRBD2 (7 bases). This CDR3 spans 14 amino acids. V lost 0 bases and J lost 7, with 11 bases in between. Germline-derived CDR1 and CDR2 are SGHRS and YFSETQ. The CDR3 loop reads CASSLEGGGNEQFF. The DNA of the CDR3 is TGCGCCAGCAGCTTGGAGGGAGGGGGAAATGAGCAGTTCTTC.

This chain links TRBV5-1 with TRBJ2-6; a weak D match, TRBD1 (5 bases). Germline lookup yields CDR1 SGHRS and CDR2 YFSETQ. The CDR3 loop spans 17 amino acids. V was clipped by 4 bases and J by 0 bases, with 14 bases between them. CDR3 nucleotides: TGCGCCAGCAGCCCTCTTGGGCAGGGCTCTGGGGCCAACGTCCTGACTTTC. It codes for CASSPLGQGSGANVLTF.

The V call is TRBV20-1, the J call TRBJ1-1; the match to TRBD1 covers 8 bases. CDR3 length: 12 amino acids. From germline, CDR1 is DFQATT and CDR2 SNEGSKA (reference sequence). The V and J ends lost 6 bases and 9 bases, in that order; junction bases with no gene match: 9. CDR3 in amino acids: CSANPRTGKAFF. The CDR3, as DNA: TGCAGTGCCAATCCGCGGACAGGGAAAGCTTTCTTT.

This clonotype was detected a few times. The V gene is TRBV28, the J gene TRBJ1-2; possibly TRBD1 for D (5 bases). This CDR3 has 14 residues. The germline CDR1 and CDR2 sequences are MDHEN and SYDVKM. Trimming stripped 6 bases from V and 6 bases from J, with 17 bases between. CDR3 sequence reads: CASSPVVGGDGYTF. DNA for the CDR3: TGTGCCAGCAGCCCTGTGGTCGGAGGGGATGGCTACACCTTC.

This clonotype has a count of ten or more. This sequence joins TRBV28 and TRBJ2-7; TRBD2 matches 8 bases. The V and J ends lost 5 bases and 5 bases, in that order; junction bases with no gene match: 5. The germline V gene encodes CDR1 MDHEN and CDR2 SYDVKM. This CDR3 comprises 13 residues. The CDR3, as DNA: TGTGCCAGCAGTCGACTAGCGCTCAACGAGCAGTACTTC. Translation gives CASSRLALNEQYF.

V gene TRBV11-2 combines with J gene TRBJ1-2; D gene ambiguous. Per the germline V gene, CDR1 is SGHAT and CDR2 is FQNNGV. V was pared by 5 bases and J by 6 bases, with 10 bases between. CDR3 length equals 12 residues. CDR3 sequence: CASSNPLHGYTF. CDR3 bases: TGTGCCAGCAGCAACCCATTGCATGGCTACACCTTC.

The gene calls are TRBV3-1 and TRBJ2-1; the D is unclear. Germline-derived CDR1 and CDR2 are LGHDT and YNNKEL (reference sequence). The CDR3 sequence is 16 residues long. V lost 4 bases, J lost 7 bases, and 20 bases lay in between. The CDR3 region is CASSPRSGRSLNEQFF. The CDR3 region has the DNA TGTGCCAGCAGCCCCCGATCGGGTCGGTCGTTGAATGAGCAGTTCTTC.

V gene TRBV2 combines with J gene TRBJ2-1; 16 bases are shared with TRBD2. After removal of 6 bases from V and 12 bases from J, the junction contained 11 bases not matched to a gene. Germline V gives CDR1 SNHLY, CDR2 FYNNEI. The CDR3 contains 16 residues. CDR3 sequence: CASSLGTSGRAVRQFF. CDR3 in DNA: TGTGCCAGCAGCCTCGGGACTAGCGGGAGGGCCGTCCGGCAGTTCTTC.

The chain links TRBV6-5 to TRBJ2-7; no firm D call. V was clipped by 8 bases and J by 0 bases, with 14 bases between them. Germline values: CDR1 MNHEY, CDR2 SVGAGI. This CDR3 has 14 amino acids. CDR3 region: CASGVVQNSYEQYF. The CDR3 nucleotides read TGTGCCAGCGGAGTGGTCCAGAACTCCTACGAGCAGTACTTC.

This clonotype was counted between two and nine times. V and J are TRBV7-9 and TRBJ2-1; TRBD2 matches 11 bases. The J call is doubtful: the DNA matches TRBJ2-5 better. This CDR3 comprises 16 residues. Germline CDR1 is SEHNR and CDR2 is FQNEAQ (reference sequence). The CDR3 DNA is TGTGCCAGCAGCGCCATGCTAGCGGGGGGCCTGGAGACCCAGTACTTC. Protein sequence: CASSAMLAGGLETQYF.

This chain joins TRBV29-1 and TRBJ2-5; D possibly corresponds to TRBD1 (5 bases). In germline, CDR1 is SQVTM, CDR2 ANQGSEA. The CDR3 extends over 12 amino acids. Between the trimmed V and J ends, which lost 5 bases and 0 bases, there was a span of 7 bases. The CDR3 protein is CSVLTDQETQYF. The CDR3 nucleotides are TGCAGCGTTCTGACAGACCAAGAGACCCAGTACTTC.

The chain recombines TRBV4-2 with TRBJ2-7; 7 bases line up with TRBD2. The length of the CDR3 is 13 residues. V shed 0 bases, J shed 8 bases, and the junction held 4 bases outside the gene matches. From germline, CDR1 is LGHNA and CDR2 YNFKEQ. In DNA form, the CDR3 reads TGTGCCAGCAGCCAAGAGGGGCGGGAGAAGCAGTACTTC. Translating it yields CASSQEGREKQYF.